One T cell receptor beta chain is described in this entry. Its antigen target is currently unknown. No qualities accompany the bases; no much larger clone lies one base away. This sample was taken from a study of blood T cells in healthy people across ages (dated by TCRdb to between 2014 and 2017). For context, the study as a whole: Template switching captured roughly one uniquely barcoded TCR beta cDNA molecule per two T cells in model experiments. The study measured age-related changes in TCR beta repertoire diversity using deep sequencing normalized with unique cDNA molecular identifiers. For two donors (one aged 18 to 29 and one aged 80 or older), the study analyzed two additional independent replicas of 1 million unique cDNA reads from the same blood draw. Donors of different ages were randomly distributed across sequencing lanes to avoid experimental bias. Donors were grouped into four age groups: young (average roughly 17 years), middle-aged (around 39), aged (about 59) and long-lived (around 80).

What the authors observed across the whole study: A strong correlation was found between observed TCR beta diversity and the percentage of naive T cells measured by flow cytometry. Donor CMV infection status was unknown, potentially confounding age-related changes in expanded clonotypes. Compared with the aged group, more naive CD4+ T cells, fewer expanded clones and increased TCR diversity were shown by the long-lived group, suggesting age selection. Estimates of total diversity from one million sequenced T cells were regarded as lower bounds and underestimates. Since profiling was done on bulk unsorted PBMCs, naive and antigen-experienced compartments could not be conclusively compared. As age increased, observed TCR beta diversity per million T cells dropped in a roughly linear way, and a significant reduction was already evident by age 40.

Its CDR3 holds 17 amino acids, cysteine through phenylalanine. Just the 51-base CDR3 DNA is kept, in frame starting at base 1. V is cut by 0 bases and J by 5 bases, and the space between the germline ends is 15 bases. In the germline V gene, CDR1 corresponds to SGHDT and CDR2 to YYEEEE. Receptor libraries were prepared by 5' RACE. Instrument used: Illumina HiSeq 2500. The second PCR ran for about 6 to 12 cycles and used a J-beta primer mix along with a sample-barcoded 5' primer. A template-switch 5' adaptor carrying 12 random nucleotides introduced a unique molecular identifier onto each TCR beta cDNA molecule. At least 2.5 million CDR3-containing paired-end reads were obtained from each sample. First-strand cDNA synthesis was performed from all RNA using the Mint cDNA synthesis kit, with priming by a TRBC-specific oligonucleotide. After uracil-DNA glycosylase treatment, a first 18-cycle PCR used universal primers M1SS and BC2_uni_R on all cDNA. The paper's processing steps were these. Normalization of each sample was performed by random selection of 1 million high-quality reads, each carrying a distinct molecular identifier. Reads sharing molecular identifiers were discarded rather than binned into consensus sequences. MiTCR, run with a Q25 quality threshold and the strictest error-elimination algorithm, handled CDR3 identification, clonotype clustering and error correction. Lower-bound total TCR beta diversity was estimated with a nonparametric unseen species model using Euler transformation. The public reads were reprocessed in TCRdb via fastp at Q25 and MiXCR, keeping in-frame beta chains. Records with the same CDR3 protein are collapsed into one entry carrying the most frequent genes and DNA. The V and J calls and clone size are TCRdb's, not the authors'. The sample profile shows about 1.8 million distinct CDR3 sequences; 49% of them were found once. The ten largest make up approximately 2% of the sample.

Systemically healthy Caucasian individuals from Russia, 35 to 40 in total and aged about 6 to 100 years, were included as donors. Each donor gave about 9.7 milliliters of peripheral blood, drawn into EDTA-treated Vacutainer tubes. Ficoll-Paque density-gradient centrifugation was used to isolate PBMCs, with at least 7 million per sample. Total RNA was extracted from PBMCs with Trizol reagent, with at least 5.5 micrograms obtained per sample. For every donor, flow cytometry on a PBMC aliquot measured the percentage of naive CD45RAhigh/CD27high T cells. This chain joins TRBV5-6 to TRBJ1-6; the best D guess is TRBD1, with 5 bases matching. The specimen was blood. This TCR was recovered from a woman aged 40-49 years in good health. The DNA is TGTGCCAGCAGCTTGGGTCAGCGGACACATAATAATTCACCCCTCCACTTT. This codes for CASSLGQRTHNNSPLHF.